This T cell receptor (beta chain) was retrieved from a study of T-cell reconstitution after alpha-beta-depleted transplantation in children. Germline V gene sequence: CDR1 MNHEY, CDR2 SVGEGT. This CDR3 region has 14 residues. Germline trimming cut 6 bases from V and 6 bases from J; bases unmatched to any gene: 8. Construction of the TCRbeta library involved unique molecular identifiers. TCRdb ran MiXCR on the PCR reads and lists one entry per CDR3 protein. The sample yields around 400,000 distinct CDR3 sequences, around 9.9% seen once. The chain couples TRBV6-2 or TRBV6-3 to TRBJ2-1, with 7 nucleotides matching TRBD2. The sequence was collected from a human donor who donated a stem cell graft to a child with acute myeloid leukemia. The sequenced sample was PBMCs from the stem cell graft donor, obtained from the stem cell graft. CDR3 loop: CASRGSWTSNEQFF. CDR3 DNA: TGTGCCAGCAGAGGGTCCTGGACTAGCAATGAGCAGTTCTTC.